This T cell receptor beta chain was sequenced in a study of response to subunit inactivated influenza vaccine. Study findings and constraints: The authors proposed limited new T cell recruitment per seasonal influenza vaccination.

TCRdb analysed the RT-PCR reads with MiXCR anew, one entry per CDR3 protein. The sample contains about half a million distinct CDR3 sequences, roughly 27% of which appear only once. Comments on this clonotype: What it binds is not known.

There are 17 residues in the CDR3. V dropped 6 bases and J dropped 7 bases, with 24 bases sitting between them. Germline lookup yields CDR1 MDHEN and CDR2 SYDVKM. The source material was CD4+ T cells sorted from PBMCs, sampled 4 to 6 days after vaccination. The chain joins TRBV28 to TRBJ2-2; perhaps TRBD2 as D (7 bases). This clonotype originated in a man aged 45-65 years who received an inactivated influenza vaccine. As DNA, the CDR3 is TGTGCCAGCAGCTATGGGGGGGTACAGGGCGCTGGCGGGGAGCTGTTTTTT. Residues: CASSYGGVQGAGGELFF.